Below are 23 T cell receptor beta chains sequenced from a single sample in a study of blood T cells in healthy people across ages. Using a J-beta primer mix together with a sample-barcoded 5' primer, a second PCR was run for 7 to 11 cycles. TCRdb reprocessed the 5' RACE reads via MiXCR and lists one record per CDR3 protein. The table shows 750,000 to 950,000 distinct CDR3 sequences, with about 48% occurring only once. Material: blood. Every receptor here comes from a man at least 80 years old in good health.

The chain has TRBV12-3 or TRBV12-4 and TRBJ2-1; TRBD2 matches at 11 bases. With V trimmed by 5 bases and J by 1 base, 4 bases remained unmatched. This CDR3 comprises 16 residues. DNA of the CDR3: TGTGCCAGCAGTGTCGGGACTAGCGGTTCCTACAATGAGCAGTTCTTC. This gives the protein CASSVGTSGSYNEQFF.

The chain has TRBV29-1 and TRBJ2-7, with TRBD1 as a possible D gene (6 bases). This CDR3 has 15 amino acids. Germline V gene sequence: CDR1 SQVTM, CDR2 ANQGSEA. V lost 0 bases to trimming and J lost 3 bases, with 15 bases between them. CDR3 sequence: CSVEDPGGASYEQYF. The CDR3 nucleotides are TGCAGCGTTGAAGATCCTGGGGGCGCGAGCTACGAGCAGTACTTC.

The rearrangement joins TRBV7-2 to TRBJ2-1; no reliable D call. The V end was cut by 0 bases, the J end by 9 bases, with 12 bases between. CDR3 length: 14 amino acids. Germline V gene data show CDR1 as SGHTA and CDR2 as FQGNSA. This chain's CDR3 is CASSLAVGLGEQFF. CDR3 bases: TGTGCCAGCAGCTTAGCCGTAGGGTTGGGTGAGCAGTTCTTC.

V is TRBV7-9 and J is TRBJ2-1; 12 bases are a match to TRBD2. This CDR3 comprises 18 residues. Germline V gene data show CDR1 as SEHNR and CDR2 as FQNEAQ (reference sequence). Germline trimming cut 4 bases from V and 0 bases from J; bases unmatched to any gene: 7. CDR3 sequence reads: CASSSPLAGGPSYNEQFF. For the CDR3, the DNA is TGTGCCAGCAGCTCCCCACTAGCGGGAGGCCCCTCCTACAATGAGCAGTTCTTC.

This clonotype showed up just a few times. The chain uses TRBV2 and TRBJ2-7, with 7 positions matching TRBD1. CDR1 is SNHLY and CDR2 is FYNNEI in the germline V gene. Trimming removed 10 bases from V and 3 bases from J; junction bases left unmatched: 18. CDR3 length: 16 amino acids. The CDR3 DNA sequence: TGTGCCAAAAAGGGGGCGGAGAGCGCCACTGACTACGAGCAGTACTTC. Translating it yields CAKKGAESATDYEQYF.

This chain joins TRBV28 and TRBJ2-2, with unresolved D. The V gene lost 9 bases and the J gene lost 1 base, with 6 bases spanning the gap. CDR1 and CDR2 (germline): MDHEN, SYDVKM. This CDR3 comprises 12 residues. The CDR3 reads CASNGNTGELFF. The CDR3 region has the DNA TGTGCCAGTAATGGGAACACCGGGGAGCTGTTTTTT.

This clonotype was found once. V and J are TRBV29-1 and TRBJ2-1, with D perhaps given as TRBD1 or TRBD2 (5 bases each). Germline V lookup: CDR1 SQVTM, CDR2 ANQGSEA. The CDR3 is made up of 13 amino acids. Trimming pared 0 bases from V and 10 bases from J, leaving 13 bases between. As DNA, the CDR3 is TGCAGCGTTGAAGAGGTGGGGACCTACGAGCAGTTCTTC. It yields the protein CSVEEVGTYEQFF.

The chain is built from TRBV28 and TRBJ1-5; D gene ambiguous. Trimming took 3 bases from V and 2 from J, leaving 14 bases between them. This CDR3 is 16 amino acids long. Per germline, CDR1 MDHEN and CDR2 SYDVKM. CDR3 residues: CASSFSQAGGNQPQHF. In nucleotides, the CDR3 is TGTGCCAGCAGTTTTAGCCAGGCGGGCGGCAATCAGCCCCAGCATTTT.

The genes are TRBV28 and TRBJ2-1; the match to TRBD2 covers 7 bases. The CDR3 runs to 15 residues. Trimming cost V 5 bases and J 2 bases; bases outside gene matches: 6. Looked up from germline, CDR1 is MDHEN and CDR2 is SYDVKM. The CDR3 sequence: CASSRTRPPYNEQFF. Written as DNA, the CDR3 is TGTGCCAGCAGTCGGACTAGGCCCCCCTACAATGAGCAGTTCTTC.

This clonotype appeared a few times. This rearrangement joins TRBV29-1 to TRBJ1-1; D unresolved. The V end was cut by 4 bases, the J end by 4 bases, with 10 bases between. Germline V gene lookup returns CDR1 SQVTM and CDR2 ANQGSEA. CDR3 size: 12 residues. The CDR3 sequence is CSVVGEGTEAFF. The CDR3 bases are TGCAGCGTTGTGGGTGAGGGCACTGAAGCTTTCTTT.

The rearrangement uses TRBV6-2 or TRBV6-3 and TRBJ2-5; D may be TRBD1 (5 bases). The V end lost 3 bases, the J end lost 5 bases, and 16 bases lay between the germline ends. The V gene's germline CDR1 is MNHEY and CDR2 SVGEGT. This CDR3 contains 15 residues. The CDR3 sequence is CASSYGVQVSETQYF. CDR3 in DNA: TGTGCCAGCAGTTATGGAGTACAGGTGTCGGAGACCCAGTACTTC.

The chain couples TRBV20-1 to TRBJ1-6; D not certain. Germline assignment: CDR1 DFQATT and CDR2 SNEGSKA (reference sequence). V gave up 1 base and J gave up 5 bases, with 18 bases separating them. This CDR3 spans 17 amino acids. In DNA form, the CDR3 reads TGCAGTGCTAGAGTGACGCGGGCCGCCAATGATAATTCACCCCTCCACTTT. Amino acid sequence: CSARVTRAANDNSPLHF.

The chain is built from TRBV20-1 and TRBJ2-5, with 9 bases aligning to TRBD2. The germline CDR1 and CDR2 sequences are DFQATT and SNEGSKA (reference sequence). CDR3 length: 15 residues. Trimming took 6 bases from V and 4 from J; bases not matched to a gene: 12. The CDR3 bases are TGCAGTGCCCTTATTCTAGCGGGAAGATCAGAGACCCAGTACTTC. It is translated as CSALILAGRSETQYF.

The V gene is TRBV10-3, the J gene TRBJ1-1; D is uncertain. CDR1 is ENHRY, CDR2 SYGVKD, per germline. The V gene lost 3 bases and the J gene lost 4 bases, with 9 bases spanning the gap. CDR3 length equals 13 residues. The CDR3 here is CAISDRTVTEAFF. CDR3 bases: TGTGCCATCAGTGACAGGACCGTCACTGAAGCTTTCTTT.

The genes are TRBV27 and TRBJ1-2, with unresolved D. The V end lost 0 bases, the J end lost 4 bases, and 9 bases lay between the germline ends. This CDR3 comprises 14 residues. Germline values: CDR1 MNHEY, CDR2 SMNVEV (reference sequence). CDR3 sequence: CASSLSEGFYGYTF. The CDR3 nucleotides are TGTGCCAGCAGTTTATCCGAGGGCTTCTATGGCTACACCTTC.

This clonotype was detected a few times. This chain joins TRBV15 and TRBJ2-3; D is unclear. V was clipped by 1 base and J by 8 bases, with 13 bases between them. This CDR3 is 14 amino acids long. Per germline, CDR1 LNHNV and CDR2 YYDKDF (reference sequence). The CDR3 DNA reads TGTGCCACCAGCAGAGCAGGCTCGGATCCTACGCAGTATTTT. Translated: CATSRAGSDPTQYF.

This clonotype was detected once. The V and J genes are TRBV7-3 and TRBJ2-3, with a weak D call TRBD2 (6 bases). V lost 3 bases and J lost 3, with 16 bases in between. This CDR3 has 16 residues. CDR1 is SGHTA and CDR2 is FQGTGA in the germline V gene. The CDR3 DNA follows: TGTGCCAGCAGCTTCCTCCCGAGGGCGGGAACAGATACGCAGTATTTT. Residues: CASSFLPRAGTDTQYF.

The chain joins TRBV18 to TRBJ1-2; D is uncertain. Trimming pared 2 bases from V and 3 bases from J, leaving 13 bases between. The CDR3 extends over 15 amino acids. Germline V gene lookup returns CDR1 KGHSH and CDR2 LQKENI. The chain's CDR3 is CASSPEDVRDYGYTF. The CDR3, as DNA: TGTGCCAGCTCACCAGAGGACGTCCGGGACTATGGCTACACCTTC.

The chain recombines TRBV29-1 with TRBJ2-7; D may be TRBD2 (6 bases). V lost 5 bases and J lost 7, with 21 bases in between. CDR1 and CDR2 (germline): SQVTM, ANQGSEA. This CDR3 region has 14 residues. For the CDR3, the DNA is TGCAGCGTTAAGGGTGGCGGGGTCGCAGGTGAGCAGTACTTC. It yields the protein CSVKGGGVAGEQYF.

The rearrangement joins TRBV6-5 to TRBJ1-4, with D possibly being TRBD1 (5 bases). The CDR3 covers 16 residues. V lost 5 bases and J 0 bases, leaving 13 bases between the germline ends. Per germline, CDR1 MNHEY and CDR2 SVGAGI. The CDR3 sequence: CASSTGWDATNEKLFF. The CDR3 region has the DNA TGTGCCAGCAGTACGGGCTGGGACGCAACTAATGAAAAACTGTTTTTT.

This clonotype was seen a handful of times. The chain couples TRBV20-1 to TRBJ2-1; no clear D gene. CDR1 and CDR2 from the germline V gene are DFQATT and SNEGSKA (reference sequence). The CDR3 totals 13 residues. V gave up 6 bases and J gave up 5 bases, with 14 bases separating them. CDR3 coding DNA: TGCAGTGCCCTAACCGAACCCCACAATGAGCAGTTCTTC. Protein sequence: CSALTEPHNEQFF.

The chain couples TRBV5-1 to TRBJ2-5; D perhaps matches TRBD1 (6 bases). The CDR3 has 14 residues. V was pared by 0 bases and J by 11 bases, with 17 bases between. CDR1 and CDR2 from the germline V gene are SGHRS and YFSETQ. CDR3: CASSLVGEGVEQYF. The CDR3 coding sequence is TGCGCCAGCAGCTTGGTAGGAGAGGGGGTTGAGCAGTACTTC.

V is TRBV4-1 and J is TRBJ1-4; 7 bases map to TRBD1. J gave up 4 bases and V 2 bases, and 4 bases lay outside the gene matches. The germline gives CDR1 MGHRA, CDR2 YSYEKL. The CDR3 loop spans 15 amino acids. Here the CDR3 reads CASSQLGTVNEKLFF. The CDR3 coding sequence is TGCGCCAGCAGCCAACTGGGGACAGTTAATGAAAAACTGTTTTTT.